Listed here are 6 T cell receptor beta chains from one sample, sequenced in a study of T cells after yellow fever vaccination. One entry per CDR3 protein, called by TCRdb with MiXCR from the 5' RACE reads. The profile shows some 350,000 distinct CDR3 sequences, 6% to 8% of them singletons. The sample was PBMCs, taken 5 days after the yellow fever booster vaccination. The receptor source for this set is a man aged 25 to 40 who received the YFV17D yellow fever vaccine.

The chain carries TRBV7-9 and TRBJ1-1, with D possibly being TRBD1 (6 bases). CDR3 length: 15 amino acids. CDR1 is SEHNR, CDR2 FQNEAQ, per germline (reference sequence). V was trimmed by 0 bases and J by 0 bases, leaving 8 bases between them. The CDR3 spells CASSLAGQLNTEAFF. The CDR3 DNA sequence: TGTGCCAGCAGCTTAGCCGGACAGCTGAACACTGAAGCTTTCTTT.

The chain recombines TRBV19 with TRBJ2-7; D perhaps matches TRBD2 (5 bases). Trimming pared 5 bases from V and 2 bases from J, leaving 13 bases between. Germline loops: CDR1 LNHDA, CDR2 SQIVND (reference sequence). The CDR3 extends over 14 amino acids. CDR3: CASSARGQTYEQYF. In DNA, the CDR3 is TGTGCCAGTAGTGCCCGCGGGCAGACCTACGAGCAGTACTTC.

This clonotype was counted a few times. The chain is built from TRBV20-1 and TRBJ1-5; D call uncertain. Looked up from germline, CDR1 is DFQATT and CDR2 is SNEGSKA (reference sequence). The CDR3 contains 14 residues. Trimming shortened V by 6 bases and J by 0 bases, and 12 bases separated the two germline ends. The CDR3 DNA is TGCAGTGCCCCGGACGGCACTAGCAATCAGCCCCAGCATTTT. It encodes CSAPDGTSNQPQHF.

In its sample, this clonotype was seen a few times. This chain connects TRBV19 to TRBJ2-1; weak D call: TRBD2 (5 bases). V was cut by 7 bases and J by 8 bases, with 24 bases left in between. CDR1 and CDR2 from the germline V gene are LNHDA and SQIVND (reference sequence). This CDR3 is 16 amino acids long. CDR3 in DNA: TGTGCCAGTAAGTCGAGGAGGAGCGACACAAAGGATGAGCAGTTCTTC. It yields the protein CASKSRRSDTKDEQFF. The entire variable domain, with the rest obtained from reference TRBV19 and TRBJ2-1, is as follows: DGGITQSPKYLFRKEGQNVTLSCEQNLNHDAMYWYRQDPGQGLRLIYYSQIVNDFQKGDIAEGYSVSREKKESFPLTVTSAQKNPTAFYLCASKSRRSDTKDEQFFGPGTRLTVL.

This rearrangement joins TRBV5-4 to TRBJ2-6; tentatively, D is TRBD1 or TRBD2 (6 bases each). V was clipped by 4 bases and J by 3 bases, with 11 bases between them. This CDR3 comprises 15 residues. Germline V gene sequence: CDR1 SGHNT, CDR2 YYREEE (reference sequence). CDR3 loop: CASSHGGLGANVLTF. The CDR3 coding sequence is TGTGCCAGCAGCCATGGGGGGCTTGGGGCCAACGTCCTGACTTTC.

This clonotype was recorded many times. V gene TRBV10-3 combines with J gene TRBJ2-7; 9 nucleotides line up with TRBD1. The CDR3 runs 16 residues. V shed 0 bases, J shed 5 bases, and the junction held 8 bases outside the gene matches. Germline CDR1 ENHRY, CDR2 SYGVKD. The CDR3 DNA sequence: TGTGCCATCAGTGAGTCCACACCGGGACAGGGAGACGAGCAGTACTTC. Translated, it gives CAISESTPGQGDEQYF.